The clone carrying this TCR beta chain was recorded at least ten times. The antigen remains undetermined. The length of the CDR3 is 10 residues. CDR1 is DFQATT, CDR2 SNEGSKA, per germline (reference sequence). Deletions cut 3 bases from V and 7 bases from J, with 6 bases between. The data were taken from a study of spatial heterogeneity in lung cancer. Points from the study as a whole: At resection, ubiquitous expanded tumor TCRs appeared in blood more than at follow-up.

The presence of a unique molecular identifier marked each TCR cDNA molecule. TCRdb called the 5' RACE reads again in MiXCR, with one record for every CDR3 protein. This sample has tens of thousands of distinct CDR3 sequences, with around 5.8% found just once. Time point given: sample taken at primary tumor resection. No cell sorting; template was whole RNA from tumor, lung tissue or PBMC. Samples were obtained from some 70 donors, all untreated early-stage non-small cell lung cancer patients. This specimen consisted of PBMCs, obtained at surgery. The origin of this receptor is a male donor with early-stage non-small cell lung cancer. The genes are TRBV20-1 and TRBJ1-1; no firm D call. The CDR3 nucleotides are TGCAGTGCTAGGAGGGATGAAGCTTTCTTT. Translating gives CSARRDEAFF.